These T cell receptor beta chains were read from a single sample in a study of identical twins. TCRdb reprocessed the 5' RACE reads with MiXCR, giving one entry per CDR3 protein. Here the sample spans about 730,000 distinct CDR3 sequences, over 20% being singletons. These data were likewise used in another study, on T cells expressing NK-cell markers.

Sequencing used PBMCs. The receptor source for this set is a woman younger than 30 in good health. Each CDR3 is given with its conserved first and last residue. The D gene is left open where the match is weak. Size tells how often a clone was seen (once, few, many) or the class of an expanded clone, and some rows leave it out.

V gene	D gene	clone size	J gene	CDR3 DNA	CDR3 protein
TRBV4-2	TRBD1	many	TRBJ1-6	TGTGCCAGCAGCCAAGACCGGGACAGGGGGCCCGGAGTCCACTTT	CASSQDRDRGPGVHF
TRBV5-5	.	.	TRBJ2-6	TGTGCCAGCAGCTTGGTGTCAGCTGGGGCCAACGTCCTGACTTTC	CASSLVSAGANVLTF
TRBV5-1	TRBD2	many	TRBJ2-1	TGCGCCAGCATACCGGGACTAGCGAACAATGAGCAGTTCTTC	CASIPGLANNEQFF
TRBV7-6	.	many	TRBJ2-2	TGTGCCAGCAGTCTAGGGGTAGCCACCGGGGAGCTGTTTTTT	CASSLGVATGELFF
TRBV18	.	many	TRBJ2-7	TGTGCCAGCTCACTGTCCAAGAAAGGCGACGAGCAGTACTTC	CASSLSKKGDEQYF
TRBV7-2	TRBD2	.	TRBJ2-7	TGTGCCAGCAGCAATCCGACTAGCGGGAGGACCACCTACGAGCAGTACTTC	CASSNPTSGRTTYEQYF
TRBV30	.	few	TRBJ2-1	TGTGCCTGGTCTCGGGACGTAGGCTACAATGAGCAGTTCTTC	CAWSRDVGYNEQFF
TRBV20-1	.	many	TRBJ2-1	TGCAGTGCTAGAGGGAATGTGGGTGAGCAGTTCTTC	CSARGNVGEQFF
TRBV10-1	TRBD2	few	TRBJ2-3	TGCGCCAGCAGTGAGTCGACTAGCGGGGGAAAAACAGATACGCAGTATTTT	CASSESTSGGKTDTQYF
TRBV18	.	many	TRBJ1-1	TGTGCCAGCTCACCAGCAGGGGACACTGAAGCTTTCTTT	CASSPAGDTEAFF
TRBV5-5	TRBD2	.	TRBJ2-3	TGTGCCAGCAACCCAGCTCCCAGCGGGGGGGCAGATACGCAGTATTTT	CASNPAPSGGADTQYF
TRBV12-3/TRBV12-4	.	.	TRBJ1-2	TGTGCCAGCAGTTGGAGAGGGAACTATGGCTACACCTTC	CASSWRGNYGYTF
TRBV5-1	TRBD2	few	TRBJ2-5	TGCGCCAGCAGCTTGTCAGTGACTAGCGGGGGGCAGCAAGAGACCCAGTACTTC	CASSLSVTSGGQQETQYF
TRBV12-5	.	few	TRBJ1-5	TGTGCTAGTGGTTTCCATAGCAATCAGCCCCAGCATTTT	CASGFHSNQPQHF
TRBV5-1	.	.	TRBJ2-3	TGCGCCAGCAGACAAGAAACCACAGATACGCAGTATTTT	CASRQETTDTQYF
TRBV15	.	.	TRBJ1-5	TGTGCCACCAGCAGGCCTCACGGGAGCTATAGCAATCAGCCCCAGCATTTT	CATSRPHGSYSNQPQHF
TRBV10-3	.	.	TRBJ1-2	TGTGCCATCAGTGTGAAGGGGGTGCATGGCTACACCTTC	CAISVKGVHGYTF
TRBV5-1	TRBD1	.	TRBJ2-5	TGCGCCGGATCTCGTTCTGGACAGGACCAAGAGACCCAGTACTTC	CAGSRSGQDQETQYF
TRBV10-3	.	few	TRBJ2-1	TGTGCCGCCATGGGGTCGGATTCCTACAATGAGCAGTTCTTC	CAAMGSDSYNEQFF
TRBV12-3/TRBV12-4	.	.	TRBJ2-7	TGTGCCAGCAGTTCCCTTCGCGGGGCCTCATACGAGCAGTACTTC	CASSSLRGASYEQYF
TRBV20-1	.	many	TRBJ2-3	TGCAGTGCTAGAGAACAGGATACGCAGTATTTT	CSAREQDTQYF
TRBV20-1	.	.	TRBJ1-1	TGCAGTGCCCATAGGACGGGGTATCGGAACACTGAAGCTTTCTTT	CSAHRTGYRNTEAFF
TRBV6-2/TRBV6-3	.	.	TRBJ1-1	TGTGCCAGCAGTTCCATCGGGGGGCGAGACACTGAAGCTTTCTTT	CASSSIGGRDTEAFF
TRBV11-2	TRBD1	many	TRBJ1-3	TGTGCCAGCAGCTTCAGGACAGGGGGGACTGGAAACACCATATATTTT	CASSFRTGGTGNTIYF
TRBV4-3	TRBD1	few	TRBJ2-1	TGCGCCAGCAGCCCAACCCCCGGGACAGGGAATGGGAATGAGCAGTTCTTC	CASSPTPGTGNGNEQFF
TRBV7-6	TRBD1	.	TRBJ2-1	TGTGCCAGCAGCTCCGGCTCAGGGGGCATTGATTCGGTGCAGTTCTTC	CASSSGSGGIDSVQFF
TRBV10-3	TRBD1	.	TRBJ2-7	TGTGCCATCAGTCTCCGGACAGGGATCTACGAGCAGTACTTC	CAISLRTGIYEQYF
TRBV12-3/TRBV12-4	TRBD2	.	TRBJ2-1	TGTACCATCTGCCGTGGATTAGCGGGAGTTAGCTCCTACAATGAGCAGTTCTTC	CTICRGLAGVSSYNEQFF
TRBV12-3/TRBV12-4	TRBD1	few	TRBJ2-4	TGTGCCAGCAGTCTAGCCGGACAGGGTCCGAACATTCAGTACTTC	CASSLAGQGPNIQYF
TRBV12-3/TRBV12-4	.	.	TRBJ1-4	TGTGCCAGCAGCTCTATAGGGACGCCCGAAAAACTGTTTTTT	CASSSIGTPEKLFF
TRBV7-9	.	.	TRBJ2-3	TGTGCCAGCAGCCGGGACCACCCGGGGGCAGATACGCAGTATTTT	CASSRDHPGADTQYF
TRBV12-3/TRBV12-4	.	.	TRBJ2-2	TGTGCCAGCACCCCAGAAGGCACCGGGGAGCTGTTTTTT	CASTPEGTGELFF
TRBV12-2	.	.	TRBJ1-2	TGTGCAAGTCGCTTTACAGGGGAATACACCTTC	CASRFTGEYTF
TRBV5-6	.	many	TRBJ2-3	TGTGCCAGCAGCCCGATAGCGGGACAGTCGGATACGCAGTATTTT	CASSPIAGQSDTQYF
TRBV20-1	.	few	TRBJ2-3	TGCAGTGCTAGGGACCCGGACATTACGCAGTATTTT	CSARDPDITQYF
TRBV6-5	.	.	TRBJ1-6	TGTGCCAGCAGTTTTAGTCCTGAGGCCTATTCACCCCTCCACTTT	CASSFSPEAYSPLHF
TRBV7-9	.	.	TRBJ2-5	TGTGCCAGCAGTTCGGACAGTGTCGACCGCCAGTACTTC	CASSSDSVDRQYF
TRBV20-1	.	.	TRBJ2-5	TGCAGTGCTAGAGGACCCAGGGTAGGAGAGACCCAGTACTTC	CSARGPRVGETQYF
TRBV29-1	.	few	TRBJ1-2	TGCAGCGTTGTCGGGACTAACTATGGCTACACCTTC	CSVVGTNYGYTF
TRBV7-2	TRBD1	few	TRBJ2-7	TGTGCCAGCAGCTTTGTAGACAGGGAAGCCTACGAGCAGTACTTC	CASSFVDREAYEQYF
TRBV20-1	.	few	TRBJ2-3	TGCAGTGCAAACTTCCCGGGTACGCAGTATTTT	CSANFPGTQYF